Ten or more counts support the clone carrying this T cell receptor (beta chain). Its target is unknown. CDR3 size: 12 residues. After removal of 8 bases from V and 3 bases from J, the junction contained 4 bases not matched to a gene. The germline CDR1 and CDR2 sequences are MDHEN and SYDVKM. This record comes from a study of tumor-infiltrating lymphocytes in primary liver carcinoma. Whole-study findings and limits: The study found tumor-adjacent and tumor-blood pairs overlapped less than tumor region pairs.

RNA and DNA were co-extracted from roughly 20-30 mg of unsorted bulk tissue. The template, 500 ng total RNA, yielded TCR beta cDNA made with a constant-region primer. Nested multiplex PCR, run for three rounds with slightly modified ARM-PCR, yielded TCR beta libraries. The study ran its first two PCR rounds for roughly 10 cycles each, using TRBV1-TRBV30 forward primers and a C-beta reverse primer. TCRdb recomputed calls from the multiplex PCR reads with MiXCR, one row per CDR3 protein. The sample holds about 78,000 distinct CDR3 sequences, 70% to 80% seen once. The sequencing sample was made of liver tumor tissue from sampling region 4. Subset: tumor region T4, right-lateral pole. This sequence joins TRBV28 and TRBJ2-7; 7 bases fit TRBD1. This sequence originates from a woman aged 55-70 years with primary liver carcinoma and hepatitis B virus infection. The CDR3 here is CASRDRVYEQYF. In nucleotides, the CDR3 is TGTGCCAGCCGAGACAGGGTCTACGAGCAGTACTTC.